This entry is about one T cell receptor (beta chain). The CDR3 runs to 15 residues. V was pared by 4 bases and J by 4 bases, with 10 bases of the junction left unmatched. Germline V gene data show CDR1 as SGHRS and CDR2 as YFSETQ. The data were produced by immunoSEQ multiplex PCR, yet TCRdb's version contains in-frame clones alone and is incomplete. The sample records about 75,000 clones, approximately 80% being singletons. The sample comes from a study of T cell clones after liver transplantation. Study details: Post-transplant blood was tracked for graft-donor-reactive T cell clones identified in a pre-transplant mixed lymphocyte reaction. HCV positivity affected three of eight recipients; the rest lacked autoimmune or viral indications. Tolerant meant at least one year fully off immunosuppression without liver enzymes above twice normal.

The V call is TRBV5-1, the J call TRBJ2-7; TRBD1 matches 8 bases. The sequence was collected from a human patient who received a liver transplant. Part of the T cells may come from the graft donor. Source: CD4+ T cells from blood, taken about 50 months after liver transplant. The CDR3 sequence: CASSPGQGRGYEQYF. The CDR3 DNA follows: TGCGCCAGCAGCCCCGGACAGGGCCGGGGGTACGAGCAGTACTTC.